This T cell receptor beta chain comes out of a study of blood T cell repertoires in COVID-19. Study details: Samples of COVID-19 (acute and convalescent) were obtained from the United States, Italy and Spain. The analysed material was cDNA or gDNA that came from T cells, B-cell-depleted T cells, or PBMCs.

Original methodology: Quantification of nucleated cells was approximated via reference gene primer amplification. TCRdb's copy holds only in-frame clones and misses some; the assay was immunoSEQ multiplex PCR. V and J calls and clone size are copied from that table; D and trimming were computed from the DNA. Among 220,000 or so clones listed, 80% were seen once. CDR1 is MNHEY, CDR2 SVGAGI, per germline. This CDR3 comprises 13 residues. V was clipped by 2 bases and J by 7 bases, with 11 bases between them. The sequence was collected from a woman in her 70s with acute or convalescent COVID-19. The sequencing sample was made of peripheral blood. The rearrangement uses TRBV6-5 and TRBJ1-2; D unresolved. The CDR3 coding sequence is TGTGCCAGCAGTTACGCAAACAGCCGTGGCTACACCTTC. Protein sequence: CASSYANSRGYTF.